The present entry profiles one TCR beta chain with its context. What antigen it recognizes has not been identified. No qualities accompany the bases; no much larger clone lies one base away. The data were taken from a study of cytomegalovirus exposure and HLA in healthy donors (dated by TCRdb to about 2017). Study-level background: According to an earlier analysis of several hundred of the donors, roughly 180 million T cells yielded 120 million or so unique TCR beta sequences and more than 250 Gb of sequence data. An early release covering more than 500 HLA-typed donors comprised about 300 gigabases of sequencing data and around 85 million unique TCR sequences. The genetic ancestry cluster associated with self-reported Caucasian donors included about 84% of the roughly 380 genotyped donors. The study aimed to test whether cataloging public T cell receptors could reveal signatures of past pathogen exposure. The study used immunosequencing to profile the T cell repertoires of 666 subjects and linked those repertoires to cytomegalovirus serostatus. Besides the first cohort of 550 to 750 subjects, a separate validation cohort made up of some 110 different subjects was used. The study combined high-throughput TCR immunosequencing, statistical association of individual TCRs with disease status, and machine learning to predict cytomegalovirus infection status. To study patterns of TCR occurrence, a later analysis re-analyzed previously published TCR beta repertoires from around 700 donors and added high-resolution HLA genotyping. Rather than using new phenotypic data, the later analysis identified candidate immune exposures from TCR beta sequences and from how often those sequences occurred across donors. In an earlier analysis of roughly 600 of the donors, high-throughput TCR beta sequencing was used to judge whether each TCR beta V gene segment behaved as functional or pseudogenic. Alongside the repertoire data, information on donor age, sex, ethnicity and CMV serostatus was compiled. A later genetic analysis used genome-wide SNP genotypes for about 55% of the 666 donors, treating that subset as a discovery cohort. Every discovery cohort repertoire had been produced on one sequencing platform. HLA typing covered class I and class II loci at four-digit resolution. Typing coverage varied by locus: roughly 620-640 donors for A, B, C, DRB1 and DQB1; roughly 560 for DQA1; about 590 for DPA1; fewer than 480 for DPB1. Because of strong linkage in the cohort, roughly five DR-DQ haplotypes were treated as single units for association and clustering. Among 398 genotyped donors of the cohort, an average of roughly 240,000 unique TCR beta nucleotide sequences were sequenced per donor, roughly a sixth of them non-productive. Study-wide conclusions, independent of this receptor: Sequencing depth was assumed to be roughly uniform across donors in the presence/absence analyses, though that assumption may not hold. A further reported finding was that TCR beta sequences accurately predicted the HLA-A and HLA-B alleles for most subjects in the first cohort. In a later genetic analysis, fewer N-insertions in productive TCRs were reported among donors in an Asian-associated ancestry cluster than the roughly 670-donor mean. Some IMGT-functional V segments, including TRBV6-2 and TRBV6-3, could not be distinguished by the 87-base-pair reads and were therefore excluded. Correlated functional status among segregating V segments might be attributable to linkage disequilibrium, but an unknown experimental factor could not be ruled out. CMV serostatus was the only immune exposure information available for the cohort. Most TCR sequences were seen in very few donors, while some public TCRs were found in many individuals. A later analysis associated 16,951 TCR beta sequences with specific HLA alleles at a false discovery rate of 0.05. A later analysis reported that several top co-occurrence clusters appeared linked to parvovirus B19, influenza, CMV and Epstein-Barr virus. An association between a missense DCLRE1C variant and V-gene and J-gene trimming of TCR beta chains was found in a later genetic analysis and replicated in an independent cohort. Broadly in line with IMGT annotations, most TCR beta V segments showed up in productive rearrangements about 87% or about 30% of the time in an earlier analysis of several hundred of the donors. In both the original and validation cohorts, the classifier was reported to diagnose cytomegalovirus status with high specificity and sensitivity. A later analysis found that HLA-associated TCR beta chains were more clonally expanded and had lower generation probabilities than equally common non-associated chains. In vitro tests confirmed that a few of the cytomegalovirus-associated TCR beta chains recognize cytomegalovirus antigens. Assigning TCR associations to individual alleles was difficult when HLA alleles, especially DR and DQ, strongly co-occurred. Because some donors lacked HLA typing at each locus, the association tests relied only on the typed subset. In this cohort, only TCR beta chains were sequenced, and detectable features were limited by the absence of alpha or paired-chain data. Because counts were too low, approximately 15 rarely observed V segments, including chromosome 9 orphons, were excluded from the earlier analysis of some 540 of the donors. The study listed 164 TCR beta chains as associated with cytomegalovirus. It was suggested by the authors that the approach could potentially be generalized to other disease states and immunological phenotypes. A cluster of highly shared sequence variants was judged likely to represent a technical artifact of the sequencing pipeline. In a later analysis, the rate of TCR association differed among HLA loci, with DRB1 alleles having the most associated TCRs and HLA-C alleles having the fewest. According to a later analysis, most CMV-associated TCR beta chains appeared to be HLA-restricted, and the HLA associations seemed to be driven largely by CMV exposure.

The cohort comprised 670 or so healthy bone marrow donors. All cohort members were sampled while nominally healthy, although unrecorded immune exposures were likely present. The donor was CMV seropositive and was included in the group of approximately 310 seropositive cohort members. A peripheral blood sample was collected from each donor, and TCR beta sequencing was performed on peripheral blood mononuclear cells. The Qiagen DNeasy Blood Extraction Kit was used to extract genomic DNA from the blood cell samples. The protocol used for the library was the immunoSEQ multiplex PCR assay. For the multiplex PCR, a mixture combining 60 forward primers for TCR Vbeta segments and 13 reverse primers for TCR Jbeta segments was used. Amplification of the CDR3 region of rearranged TCR beta genes was performed with a multiplex PCR assay on genomic DNA. Amplified TCR beta libraries were sequenced as 87-base-pair reads on the Illumina HiSeq System. The authors processed their data as follows. In a later analysis, about 80 million unique TCR beta chains were counted across the approximately 670 repertoires, and around 10 million of these chains were shared by at least two donors. To remove PCR and sequencing errors, raw reads were error-corrected and collapsed into unique sequences using a nearest-neighbor algorithm that merged closely related sequences. CDR3 sequences were aligned to IMGT reference sequences to assign V, D and J gene segments. For a sequence to be retained, a match of at least six nucleotides to both a V gene segment and a J gene segment was required. Rearrangements were called productive when the CDR3 lacked stop codons and stayed in frame with V and J; all others were non-productive. Following IMGT convention, CDR3 was defined as the stretch from the second conserved V-encoded cysteine up to the conserved J-encoded phenylalanine. The earlier analysis of fewer than 750 of the donors excluded sequences that lacked an unambiguous match to a single V gene segment. In an earlier analysis of approximately 590 of the donors, a V segment was called functional when productive rearrangements were above 56.7%, and segregating when the standard deviation between donors exceeded 5%. A statistical classification framework was built to diagnose cytomegalovirus status from the catalog of TCR beta chain sequences. In a later analysis, V and J genes were assigned by comparing TCR nucleotide sequences against IMGT/GENE-DB human TR gene sequences. A later analysis assigned CDR3 sequences and most-parsimonious VDJ recombination scenarios with the TCRdist pipeline. A later analysis defined each TCR beta chain by its CDR3 amino acid sequence plus V-gene family, and excluded reads lacking a unique V-gene family. In a later analysis, nearly 600 highly shared, low-generation-probability nucleotide sequences were removed to address suspected cross-contamination and a sequencing artifact. In a later analysis, a clonal expansion index was calculated for each public chain from normalized within-repertoire ranks of inferred template counts. In a later analysis, generation probabilities were computed with a VDJ recombination model fitted to out-of-frame rearrangements, and the resulting probabilities were checked against IGoR. A later analysis scored TCR-TCR, TCR-HLA and TCR-CMV co-occurrence with hypergeometric tests, applying a repertoire-size bias correction to TCR pairs. To estimate false discovery rates, a later analysis permuted the HLA or CMV assignments 20 times. A later analysis grouped co-occurring TCRs with DBSCAN, adding TCRdist sequence similarity when clustering within HLA-allele-positive subsets. For co-occurrence clustering, repertoires with fewer than 30,000 or more than 120,000 public chains were excluded, along with a handful of repertoires with anomalous nucleotide sharing. TCRdb retrieved this table from immuneACCESS and kept in-frame rearrangements only. Not all clones are present; in checked studies, unresolved V genes account for under half, and no reason is known for the remainder. V and J calls and clone size come straight from that table; D and trimming were deduced from the DNA. The sample contains fewer than 120,000 clones, 65% to 80% of them found a single time. Jointly, the top ten make up about 2.9% of the sample.

V is pared back by 3 bases and J by 0 bases, with 17 bases lying between the germline termini. The CDR3 has 16 amino acids, counting the end cysteine and phenylalanine. CDR3 DNA only is kept here, 48 bases in frame from base 1. CDR1 GTSNPN and CDR2 SVGIG were looked up in the germline V gene (reference sequence). The chain links TRBV30 with TRBJ1-2; a tentative D match to TRBD1 spans 6 bases. This clonotype originated in a woman aged 60 to 75 in good health and CMV-seropositive. Material for sequencing was PBMCs. Here is the DNA: TGTGCCTGGAGGCGAGGGGGGGGTTTAGCTAACTATGGCTACACCTTC. It specifies CAWRRGGGLANYGYTF.